This TCR beta chain comes out of a study of blood T cell repertoires in COVID-19. In the study overall: The United States, Italy and Spain were the sources of the acute and convalescent COVID-19 samples. From T cells, B-cell-depleted T cells, or PBMCs came the material, which was cDNA or gDNA.

Followed longitudinally, the Seattle patients had been enrolled during active infection. Study processing details: Amplification with reference gene primers provided the estimates of nucleated cell counts. Repertoires were generated with immunoSEQ multiplex PCR, while TCRdb's copy carries only in-frame clones and drops some. D and trimming were read from the DNA, whereas the V and J calls and clone size are those reported in that table. This table holds approximately 300,000 clones, 85% to 90% found once. Germline-derived CDR1 and CDR2 are GTSNPN and SVGIG (reference sequence). Trimming removed 3 bases at V and 6 bases at J, with 14 bases between. The CDR3 runs 13 residues.

The chain links TRBV30 to TRBJ1-1, with D tentatively TRBD1 (6 bases). The sample taken for sequencing was peripheral blood. This sequence was found in a woman aged 50 to 65 with COVID-19, enrolled during active disease. For the CDR3, the DNA is TGTGCCTGGAGCGGTGGCAGGGGTGCTGAAGCTTTCTTT. Translation: CAWSGGRGAEAFF.